There are many counts of the clone carrying this T cell receptor beta chain. What it recognizes is unknown. Noted time point: pre-sensitization, week 0. Treatment of the sample: therapeutic diphenylcyclopropenone sensitization with weekly scalp DPC. Ahead of applying each patch test, blood was sampled. The source of the sample is a study of human T cells and chemical hapten exposure. Study observations and caveats: Expanded TCRs clustered into significantly more large CDR3 similarity groups than controls, the analysis revealed.

TCRdb reanalysed the RACE reads using MiXCR and keeps one entry per CDR3 protein. The table records 99,000 or so distinct CDR3 sequences, roughly a tenth of them present only once. CDR1 is SQVTM and CDR2 is ANQGSEA in the germline V gene. The germline V and J ends were trimmed by 5 bases and 4 bases, with 11 bases remaining between them. The CDR3 runs 12 residues. The sequenced sample was whole blood, obtained in connection with sensitization to the hapten diphenylcyclopropenone (DPC). The TCR was taken from an older woman with alopecia areata. Some clones in this sample may be carry-over from other donors' samples. This chain uses TRBV29-1 with TRBJ1-2; D gene unclear. The CDR3 region has the DNA TGCAGCGTTTTCAAACTGATCTATGGCTACACCTTC. Translated: CSVFKLIYGYTF. The full variable domain, with the rest looked up from reference TRBV29-1 and TRBJ1-2, is SAVISQKPSRDICQRGTSLTIQCQVDSQVTMMFWYRQQPGQSLTLIATANQGSEATYESGFVIDKFPISRPNLTFSTLTVSNMSPEDSSIYLCSVFKLIYGYTFGSGTRLTVV.